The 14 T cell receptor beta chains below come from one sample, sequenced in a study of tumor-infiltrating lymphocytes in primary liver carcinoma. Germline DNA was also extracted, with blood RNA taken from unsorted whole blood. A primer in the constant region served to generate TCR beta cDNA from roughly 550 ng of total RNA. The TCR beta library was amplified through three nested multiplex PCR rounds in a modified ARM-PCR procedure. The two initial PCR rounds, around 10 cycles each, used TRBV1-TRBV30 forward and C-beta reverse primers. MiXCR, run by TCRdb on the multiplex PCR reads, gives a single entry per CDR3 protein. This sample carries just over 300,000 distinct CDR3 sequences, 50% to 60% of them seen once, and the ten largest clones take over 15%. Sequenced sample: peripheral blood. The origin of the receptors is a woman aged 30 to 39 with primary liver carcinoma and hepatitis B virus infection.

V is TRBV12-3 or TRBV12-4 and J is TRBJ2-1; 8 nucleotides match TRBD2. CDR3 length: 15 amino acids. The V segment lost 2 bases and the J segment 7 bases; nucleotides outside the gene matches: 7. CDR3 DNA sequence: TGTGCCAGCAGTTTAAGCGGGAGATGGAATAATGAGCAGTTCTTC. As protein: CASSLSGRWNNEQFF.

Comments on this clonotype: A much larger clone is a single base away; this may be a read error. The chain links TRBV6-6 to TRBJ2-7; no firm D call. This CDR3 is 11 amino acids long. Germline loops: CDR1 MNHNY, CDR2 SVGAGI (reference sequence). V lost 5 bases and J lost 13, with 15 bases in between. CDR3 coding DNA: TGTGCCAGCAGTGCAGGTAGATCGCTCTACTTC. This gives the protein CASSAGRSLYF.

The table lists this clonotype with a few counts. The CDR3 region is CASSLRGRWERTDTQYF. CDR3 coding DNA: TGTGCCAGCAGCTTAAGGGGTCGGTGGGAACGCACAGATACGCAGTATTTT. The rearrangement uses TRBV7-8 and TRBJ2-3; perhaps TRBD1 as D (5 bases). The V gene lost 2 bases and the J gene lost 1 base, with 16 bases spanning the gap. The germline V gene encodes CDR1 SGHVS and CDR2 FQNEAQ. The CDR3 is made up of 17 amino acids.

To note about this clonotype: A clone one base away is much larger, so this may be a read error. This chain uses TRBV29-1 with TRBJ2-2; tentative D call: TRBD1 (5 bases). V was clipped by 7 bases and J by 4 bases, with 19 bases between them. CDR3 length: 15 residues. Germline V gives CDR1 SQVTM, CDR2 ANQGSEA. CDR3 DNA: TGCAGCGGAACCCTGACAGTGGGAAGCACCGGGGAGCTGTTTTTT. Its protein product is CSGTLTVGSTGELFF.

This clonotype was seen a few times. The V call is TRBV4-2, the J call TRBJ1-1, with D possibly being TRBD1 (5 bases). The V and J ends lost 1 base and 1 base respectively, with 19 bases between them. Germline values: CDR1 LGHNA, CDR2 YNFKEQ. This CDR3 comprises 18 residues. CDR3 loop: CASSQGWGKEVWNTEAFF. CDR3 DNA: TGTGCCAGCAGCCAAGGGTGGGGGAAGGAGGTTTGGAACACTGAAGCTTTCTTT.

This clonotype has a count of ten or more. For the CDR3, the DNA is TGCAGCGCGGGGGATTACGAGCAGTACTTC. Protein product: CSAGDYEQYF. The V gene is TRBV29-1, the J gene TRBJ2-7, with D possibly matching TRBD2 (6 bases). The V end lost 7 bases, the J end lost 4 bases, and 8 bases lay between the germline ends. Germline CDR1 SQVTM, CDR2 ANQGSEA. The length of the CDR3 is 10 residues.

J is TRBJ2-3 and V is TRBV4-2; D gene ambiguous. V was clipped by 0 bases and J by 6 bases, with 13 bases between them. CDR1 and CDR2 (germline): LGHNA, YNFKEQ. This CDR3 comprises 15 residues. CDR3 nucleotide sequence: TGTGCCAGCAGCCAAGAAGGTGTTGCCGGGGATACGCAGTATTTT. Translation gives CASSQEGVAGDTQYF.

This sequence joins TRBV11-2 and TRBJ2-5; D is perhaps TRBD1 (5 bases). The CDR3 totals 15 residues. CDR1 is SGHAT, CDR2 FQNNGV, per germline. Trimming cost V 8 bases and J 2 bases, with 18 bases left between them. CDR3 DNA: TGTGCCAGCGGCCAGGACAAGTCTAGGCAAGAGACCCAGTACTTC. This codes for CASGQDKSRQETQYF.

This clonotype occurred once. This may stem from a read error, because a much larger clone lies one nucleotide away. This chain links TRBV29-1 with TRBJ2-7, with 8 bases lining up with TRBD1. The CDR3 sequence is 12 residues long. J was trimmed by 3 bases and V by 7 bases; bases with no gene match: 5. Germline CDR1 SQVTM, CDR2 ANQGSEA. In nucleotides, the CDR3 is TGCAGCGCTGGGGGGACAGGCTACGAGCAGTACTTC. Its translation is CSAGGTGYEQYF.

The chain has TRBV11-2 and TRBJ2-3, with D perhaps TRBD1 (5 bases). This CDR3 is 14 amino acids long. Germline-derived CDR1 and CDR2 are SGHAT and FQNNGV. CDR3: CVRNIGHNTDTQYF. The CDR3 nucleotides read TGTGTCAGGAACATCGGACATAACACAGATACGCAGTATTTT.

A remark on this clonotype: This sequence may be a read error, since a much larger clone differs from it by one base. The CDR3 region is CSVGGVANVLTF. CDR3 nucleotide sequence: TGCAGCGTTGGAGGAGTGGCCAACGTCCTGACTTTC. The V call is TRBV29-1, the J call TRBJ2-6; D is ambiguous. V lost 4 bases and J lost 6, with 7 bases in between. Germline loops: CDR1 SQVTM, CDR2 ANQGSEA. The CDR3 is 12 amino acids.

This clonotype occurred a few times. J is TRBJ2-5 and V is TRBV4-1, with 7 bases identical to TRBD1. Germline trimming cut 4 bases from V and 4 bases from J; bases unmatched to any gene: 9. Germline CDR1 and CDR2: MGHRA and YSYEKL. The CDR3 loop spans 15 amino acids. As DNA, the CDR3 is TGCGCCAGCAGCCTAGGACAGGTGGAGCGAGAGACCCAGTACTTC. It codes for CASSLGQVERETQYF.

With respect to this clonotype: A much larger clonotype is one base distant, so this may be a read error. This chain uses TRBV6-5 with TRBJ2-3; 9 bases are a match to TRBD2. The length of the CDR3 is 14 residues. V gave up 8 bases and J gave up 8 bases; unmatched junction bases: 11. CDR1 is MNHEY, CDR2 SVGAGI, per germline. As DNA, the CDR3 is TGTGCCAGCGGCGGGCGGGGGGGCTTGGTTACGCAGTATTTT. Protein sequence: CASGGRGGLVTQYF.

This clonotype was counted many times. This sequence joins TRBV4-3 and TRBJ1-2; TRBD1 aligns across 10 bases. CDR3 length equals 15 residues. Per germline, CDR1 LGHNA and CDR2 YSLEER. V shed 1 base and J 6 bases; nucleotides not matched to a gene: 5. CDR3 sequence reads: CASSQAGTGVDGYTF. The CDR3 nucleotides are TGCGCCAGCAGCCAAGCCGGGACAGGGGTAGATGGCTACACCTTC.